This entry describes one T cell receptor (beta chain). The antigen is unknown. Primers included in the PCR were 60 Vbeta and 13 Jbeta primers. In the original processing: Among the unique TCR beta chains that a later analysis counted, about 85 million in all, about 12 million were shared. The assay was immunoSEQ multiplex PCR, and TCRdb's table has in-frame clones only and misses some. V, J and clone size derive from that table, while D and trimming were established from the DNA sequence. The repertoire consists of some 150,000 clones, with roughly 71% occurring once and the leading ten covering about 1.4%. The data stem from a study of cytomegalovirus exposure and HLA in healthy donors. Study results and caveats: Reported findings show TCR beta sequences accurately forecast HLA-A and HLA-B alleles in most subjects. Cytomegalovirus association was assigned to 170 or so TCR beta chains.

Germline V lookup: CDR1 SGHRS, CDR2 YFSETQ. V was pared by 0 bases and J by 7 bases, with 22 bases between. The CDR3 contains 17 residues. Sequencing was done on a sample of PBMCs. The receptor was isolated from a woman in her thirties or forties in good health and CMV-seronegative. The rearrangement joins TRBV5-1 to TRBJ1-1, with D hard to call. In nucleotides, the CDR3 is TGCGCCAGCAGCTTGGCCAATCAGGTGGCCCATGCTGTTGAAGCTTTCTTT. Amino acid sequence: CASSLANQVAHAVEAFF.